This TCR beta chain is drawn from a study of T cells in Graves' hyperthyroidism and ophthalmopathy. Study details: Peripheral blood was secured at the point of initial diagnosis, before any treatment.

The study left out patients who had uncontrolled infection, other autoimmune disease, pregnancy or lactation. This clonotype was counted between two and nine times. As yet, its antigen is unknown. From RNA transcripts, TCR beta CDR3 regions were amplified. HTBI primers were employed in a first-round RT-PCR of the TCR CDR3. TCRdb redid the calling of the multiplex PCR reads with MiXCR, one entry per CDR3 protein. The sample carries some 350,000 distinct CDR3 sequences, approximately 14% recorded once. Study-wide results and caveats: Ophthalmopathy stood apart from stable hyperthyroidism in a 13 V-J model. Clonotypes that were expanded in thyroid above 0.001 mostly appeared in blood too.

Germline V gives CDR1 LGHNT, CDR2 FRNRAP. V was trimmed by 3 bases and J by 7 bases, leaving 16 bases between them. The CDR3 totals 15 residues. The sample comprised blood. This TCR came from a woman in her 40s with Graves' ophthalmopathy. This rearrangement joins TRBV12-5 to TRBJ2-1; D might be TRBD1 (6 bases). The CDR3 sequence is CASGFVGAQPNEQFF. The CDR3 DNA reads as TGTGCTAGTGGTTTCGTGGGGGCACAGCCTAATGAGCAGTTCTTC.